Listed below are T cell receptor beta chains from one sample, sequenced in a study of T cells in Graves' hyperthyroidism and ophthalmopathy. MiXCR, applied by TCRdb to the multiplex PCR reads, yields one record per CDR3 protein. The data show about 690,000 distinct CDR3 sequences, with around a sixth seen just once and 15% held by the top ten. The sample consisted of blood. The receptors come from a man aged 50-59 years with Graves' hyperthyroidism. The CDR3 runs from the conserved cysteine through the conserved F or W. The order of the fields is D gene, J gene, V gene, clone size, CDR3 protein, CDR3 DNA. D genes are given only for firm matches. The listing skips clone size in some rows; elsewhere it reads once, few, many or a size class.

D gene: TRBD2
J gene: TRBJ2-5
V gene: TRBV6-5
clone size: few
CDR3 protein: CASSYSLLAGLEETQYF
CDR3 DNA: TGTGCCAGCAGTTACTCGTTGCTAGCGGGATTAGAGGAGACCCAGTACTTC

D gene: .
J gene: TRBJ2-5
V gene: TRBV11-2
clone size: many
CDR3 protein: CASSRGGYQETQYF
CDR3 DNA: TGTGCCAGCAGTCGGGGAGGCTACCAAGAGACCCAGTACTTC

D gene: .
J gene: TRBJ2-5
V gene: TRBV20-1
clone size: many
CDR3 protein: CSARRDNQETQYF
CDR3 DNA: TGCAGTGCTCGCCGGGACAACCAAGAGACCCAGTACTTC

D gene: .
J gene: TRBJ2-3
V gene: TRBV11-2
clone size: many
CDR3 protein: CASTDPASGSWSPTQYF
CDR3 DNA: TGTGCCAGCACGGACCCAGCTTCGGGCTCTTGGAGTCCTACGCAGTATTTT

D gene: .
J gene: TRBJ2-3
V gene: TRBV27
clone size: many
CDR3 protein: CASSLSGGGQDTQYF
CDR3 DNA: TGTGCCAGCAGTTTATCGGGCGGGGGACAGGATACGCAGTATTTT

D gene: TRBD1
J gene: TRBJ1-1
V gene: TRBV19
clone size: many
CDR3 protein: CASSSTGKVNTEAFF
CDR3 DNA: TGTGCCAGTAGTTCGACAGGGAAAGTGAACACTGAAGCTTTCTTT

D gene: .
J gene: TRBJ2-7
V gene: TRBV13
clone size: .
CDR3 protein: CASSHSTGRAYEQYF
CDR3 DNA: TGTGCCAGCAGCCATTCCACGGGACGGGCCTACGAGCAGTACTTC

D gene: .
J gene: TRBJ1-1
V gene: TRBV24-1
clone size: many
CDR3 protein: CATRKGNTEAFF
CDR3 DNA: TGTGCCACCCGCAAGGGGAACACTGAAGCTTTCTTT

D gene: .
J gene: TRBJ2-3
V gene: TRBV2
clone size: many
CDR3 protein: CASSGETAGLGTQYF
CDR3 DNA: TGTGCCAGCAGTGGTGAGACAGCCGGACTGGGTACGCAGTATTTT

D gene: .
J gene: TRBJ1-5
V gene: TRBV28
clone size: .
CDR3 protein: CASTRSTGNQPQHF
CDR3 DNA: TGTGCCAGCACTCGAAGTACAGGGAATCAGCCCCAGCATTTT

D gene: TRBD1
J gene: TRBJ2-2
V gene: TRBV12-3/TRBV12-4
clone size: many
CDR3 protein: CASRPTGYTGELFF
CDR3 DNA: TGTGCCAGCAGACCGACAGGGTACACCGGGGAGCTGTTTTTT

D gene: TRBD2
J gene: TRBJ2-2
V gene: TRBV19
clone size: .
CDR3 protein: CATTLSGRAPGELFF
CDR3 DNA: TGTGCCACCACCCTTAGCGGGAGGGCCCCCGGGGAGCTGTTTTTT

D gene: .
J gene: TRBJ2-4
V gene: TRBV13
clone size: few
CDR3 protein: CASSPIENIQYF
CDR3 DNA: TGTGCCAGCAGCCCGATCGAAAACATTCAGTACTTC

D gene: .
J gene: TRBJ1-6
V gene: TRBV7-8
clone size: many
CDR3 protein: CASSREQANYNSPLHF
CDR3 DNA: TGTGCCAGCTCCCGGGAACAGGCTAATTATAATTCACCCCTCCACTTT

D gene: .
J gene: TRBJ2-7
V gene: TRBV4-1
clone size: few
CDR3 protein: CASSQRAGGLSYEQYF
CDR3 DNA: TGCGCCAGCAGCCAGAGGGCAGGGGGACTATCCTACGAGCAGTACTTC

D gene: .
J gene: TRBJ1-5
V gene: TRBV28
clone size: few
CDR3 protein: CASSKPLGGVVMGNQPQHF
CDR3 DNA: TGTGCCAGCAGTAAACCCCTGGGGGGAGTTGTTATGGGCAATCAGCCCCAGCATTTT

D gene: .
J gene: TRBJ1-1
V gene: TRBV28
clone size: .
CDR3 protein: CASSLPHNTEAFF
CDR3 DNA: TGTGCCAGCAGTTTACCCCACAACACTGAAGCTTTCTTT

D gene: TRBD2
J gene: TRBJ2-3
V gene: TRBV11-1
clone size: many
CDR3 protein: CASRLGTSGRTDTQYF
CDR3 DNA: TGTGCCAGCAGGCTTGGGACTAGCGGACGCACAGATACGCAGTATTTT

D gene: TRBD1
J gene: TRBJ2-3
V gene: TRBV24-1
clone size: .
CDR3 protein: CATSDPGTGSTDTQYF
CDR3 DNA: TGTGCCACCAGTGACCCTGGGACAGGGAGCACAGATACGCAGTATTTT

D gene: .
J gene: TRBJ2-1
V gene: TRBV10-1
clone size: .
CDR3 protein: CASSSGFTYNEQFF
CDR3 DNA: TGCGCCAGCAGTAGCGGCTTCACCTACAATGAGCAGTTCTTC

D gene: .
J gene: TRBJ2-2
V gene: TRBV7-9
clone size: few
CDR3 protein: CASSGALTGELFF
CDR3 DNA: TGTGCCAGCAGCGGCGCTCTCACCGGGGAGCTGTTTTTT

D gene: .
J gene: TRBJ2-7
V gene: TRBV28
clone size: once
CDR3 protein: CASSFWGDNGNYEQYF
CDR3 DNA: TGTGCCAGCAGTTTCTGGGGGGACAACGGAAACTACGAGCAGTACTTC

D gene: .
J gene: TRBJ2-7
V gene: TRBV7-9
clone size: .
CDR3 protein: CASSQDREGEQYF
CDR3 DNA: TGTGCCAGCAGCCAAGACAGGGAGGGCGAGCAGTACTTC

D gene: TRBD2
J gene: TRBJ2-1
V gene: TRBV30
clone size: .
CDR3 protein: CAWRKVKGLAVRDGDPWNEQFF
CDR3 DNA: TGTGCCTGGAGAAAAGTCAAGGGACTAGCGGTACGGGACGGGGACCCTTGGAATGAGCAGTTCTTC

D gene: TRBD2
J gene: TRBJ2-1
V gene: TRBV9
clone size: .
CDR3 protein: CASSAPLSWTSGDKYNEQFF
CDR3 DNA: TGTGCCAGCAGCGCTCCCCTCAGCTGGACTAGCGGAGACAAGTACAATGAGCAGTTCTTC

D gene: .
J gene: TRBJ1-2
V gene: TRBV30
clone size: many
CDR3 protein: CAWRPKSYTF
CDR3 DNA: TGTGCCTGGAGGCCCAAAAGCTACACCTTC

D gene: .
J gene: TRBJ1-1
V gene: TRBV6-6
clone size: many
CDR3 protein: CASSYYGGLNTEAFF
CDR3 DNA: TGTGCCAGCAGTTACTACGGGGGTCTGAACACTGAAGCTTTCTTT

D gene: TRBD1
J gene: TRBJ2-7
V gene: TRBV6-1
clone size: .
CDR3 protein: CASSPDRIYYEQYF
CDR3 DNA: TGTGCCAGCAGTCCGGACAGGATTTATTACGAGCAGTACTTC

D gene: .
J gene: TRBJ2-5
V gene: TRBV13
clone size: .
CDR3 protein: CASSLGVADQETQYF
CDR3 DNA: TGTGCCAGCAGCCTGGGGGTAGCGGACCAAGAGACCCAGTACTTC